This T cell receptor (beta chain) was sequenced for a study of blood T cell repertoires in COVID-19 (dated by TCRdb to the early 2020s). A note on the overall study: Samples covering the acute and convalescent phases of COVID-19 were provided by collaborators in the United States, Italy and Spain. The material from the prospective study consisted of cDNA or gDNA derived from T cells, B-cell-depleted T cells, or PBMCs. Subjects who had been exposed to COVID-19, were actively infected with it, or had recovered from it provided the deeply sampled blood TCRbeta repertoires that made up the dataset. The repertoires were made available in a free public database intended to serve as a resource for research on the immune response to SARS-CoV-2. The samples were drawn from two sources: the first 160 participants of the ongoing ImmuneRACE study, and 1,000 to 1,500 subjects contributed by 6 global collaborators. The sample metadata nearly always contained a de-identified subject ID, COVID-19 status, age in years and sex. HLA class I and class II types, where available, came from metadata supplied by the sample provider rather than from assay-based typing. Overall results and qualifications from the work: The amount of clinical and demographic metadata varied by source and participant and was provided uncurated.

Trimming takes 3 bases from V and 8 bases from J, and the germline ends sit 16 bases apart. As encoded in the germline V gene (reference sequence), CDR1 is GTSNPN while CDR2 is SVGIG. Its CDR3 holds 13 amino acids, cysteine through phenylalanine. The DNA shown is the 39-base CDR3, in frame from base 1. As regards this clone: Which antigen it targets is not known. No quality values exist for individual bases; no much larger clone is one base distant.

TCRbeta CDR3 regions were amplified from genomic DNA by means of the immunoSEQ Assay, a bias-controlled multiplex PCR. The authors' pipeline ran thus. Within the assay, amplification of reference gene primers was used to estimate how many nucleated cells each sample contained. To quantify the absolute abundance of each unique TCRbeta CDR3 rearrangement, sequence reads were collapsed and filtered. Productive Simpson clonality was computed per sample as the square root of Simpson's diversity index over productive rearrangements. TCRdb obtained this table from immuneACCESS and retained in-frame rearrangements with V and J assigned. These tables miss some clones; where compared with another copy, unresolved V genes account for less than half of the shortfall, and the remainder is unexplained. V, J and clone size are those of that table, while D and trimming were read from the DNA. Within this sample are about 190,000 clones, with approximately 79% of them counted one time only. The ten largest clones add up to roughly 12% of the sample.

Whole blood was collected in K2EDTA tubes by collaborating institutions according to the institutions' own protocols. For TCRbeta analysis, collaborator samples were shipped as frozen whole blood, as isolated PBMCs, or as DNA extracted from either sample type. The clonotype was recovered from a woman between 50 and 59 years old with acute or convalescent COVID-19. Material: peripheral blood. The rearrangement combines TRBV30 with TRBJ1-2, and TRBD1 may be the D gene, going by 6 matching bases. In nucleotide form, the sequence is TGTGCCTGGAGCCGAGGGGGGGCCAAGGGCTACACCTTC. Its product reads: CAWSRGGAKGYTF.